This T cell receptor (beta chain) derives from a study of human T cells and chemical hapten exposure (dated by TCRdb to the early 2020s). With regard to the full study: Libraries were pooled for sequencing, and per-sample TCR yields varied mainly because of small differences in library volumes within the pool. From each blood RNA sample, both TCR alpha and TCR beta chains were sequenced. Peripheral blood TCR repertoire changes were tracked in vivo in alopecia patients during primary and secondary sensitization to the hapten diphenylcyclopropenone (DPC). Paper-wide results and their limitations: Repeated subsampling changed both the strength of the expansion versus patch-test correlation and the threshold at which the correlation became significant. The number of TCRs above 1 in 1000 frequency did not change with DPC sensitization; there was no evidence of global repertoire structure alterations.

CDR1 is given as MNHEY and CDR2 as SVGEGT, both from the germline V gene. Trimming leaves V shorter by 7 bases and J shorter by 8 bases, with the junction holding 4 bases beyond the gene matches. CDR3 length: 12 amino acids, cysteine to phenylalanine. Left in the record is the CDR3 DNA by itself, 36 bases read in frame from the first base. A word on this clonotype: There is no known antigen for this receptor. No per-base quality is available; no much larger clone lies one base away.

Receptor libraries were prepared by RACE. The sequencer was a NextSeq 500. Library preparation attached unique molecular identifiers to individual cDNA molecules for quantitative, reproducible TCR counting. In the source study's methods: Samples had a median of roughly 100,000 TCRs, with a range from roughly 20,000 to 690,600. V, J and CDR3 annotation of the TCR reads was carried out using the Decombinator software suite. For PS versus PT1 abundance plots, all samples were subsampled to the same number of TCRs (28,000). TCRs were defined as expanded if absent before sensitization and observed at least eight times at the 2-week time point. Clones were called with MiXCR by TCRdb after fastp trimmed the public reads at Q25, and only in-frame beta chains were retained. Every entry covers one CDR3 protein and lists the most common genes and DNA from its rows. These V and J calls rely on TCRdb rather than the paper's analysis. Recorded for this sample are 65,000 or so distinct CDR3 sequences; around 6.5% of them occurred a single time. Around 3.4% of the sample rests with the top ten.

According to the study, the label for this sample's time point signals: healthy volunteer bleed at 6 weeks. Total RNA was extracted from unfractionated whole blood that had been collected in Tempus Blood RNA tubes. About 5 healthy volunteers acted as controls for TCR sequencing and had blood drawn at day 0, 2 weeks and 6 weeks. The origin of this receptor is a female donor in good health. Some clones in this sample may be carry-over from other donors' samples. The specimen was whole blood. In this chain, TRBV6-2 or TRBV6-3 is recombined with TRBJ2-2; 7 bases in the middle match TRBD2. The nucleotide sequence reads TGTGCCAGCACCCCCGGGGGGGGGGAGCTGTTTTTT. Its protein is CASTPGGGELFF.